Listed below are T cell receptor beta chains from one sample, sequenced in a study of patients and donors after allogeneic stem cell transplantation. TCRdb re-called the RT-PCR reads with MiXCR, one entry per CDR3 protein. The data show roughly 230,000 distinct CDR3 sequences, around 14% seen once. Input material: blood, either unsorted or a sorted T cell fraction (not recorded which). The receptors were sampled from a human donor who was either an allogeneic HSCT recipient or a stem cell or donor lymphocyte infusion donor (not recorded which). It is not recorded whose cells these are; they may come from a transplant donor. Each CDR3 is given with its conserved first and last residue. Each record gives: CDR3 protein, V gene, J gene, CDR3 length.

cdr3_aa: CASSPQRGTREQLFF; v_call: TRBV18; j_call: TRBJ1-4; cdr3_length: 15
cdr3_aa: CASSPRTTYNEQFF; v_call: TRBV9; j_call: TRBJ2-1; cdr3_length: 14
cdr3_aa: CASSLGTNSPQETQYF; v_call: TRBV7-7; j_call: TRBJ2-5; cdr3_length: 16
cdr3_aa: CASSPSRERQYF; v_call: TRBV12-3/TRBV12-4; j_call: TRBJ2-3; cdr3_length: 12
cdr3_aa: CASSRNRGYSYEQYF; v_call: TRBV7-8; j_call: TRBJ2-7; cdr3_length: 15
cdr3_aa: CASSPQVPQPQHF; v_call: TRBV12-3/TRBV12-4; j_call: TRBJ1-5; cdr3_length: 13
cdr3_aa: CASSLGGPPTDTQYF; v_call: TRBV7-9; j_call: TRBJ2-3; cdr3_length: 15
cdr3_aa: CSARRLAGTDTQYF; v_call: TRBV20-1; j_call: TRBJ2-3; cdr3_length: 14
cdr3_aa: CASSLRTGTGETQYF; v_call: TRBV7-9; j_call: TRBJ2-5; cdr3_length: 15
cdr3_aa: CASTPRGSDYGYTF; v_call: TRBV4-1; j_call: TRBJ1-2; cdr3_length: 14
cdr3_aa: CSASGGRHEQYF; v_call: TRBV20-1; j_call: TRBJ2-7; cdr3_length: 12
cdr3_aa: CASSTGSRSTANTGELFF; v_call: TRBV12-3/TRBV12-4; j_call: TRBJ2-2; cdr3_length: 18
cdr3_aa: CASPPPGLPINTDTQYF; v_call: TRBV5-4; j_call: TRBJ2-3; cdr3_length: 17
cdr3_aa: CASSPRPGQGYEQYF; v_call: TRBV9; j_call: TRBJ2-7; cdr3_length: 15
cdr3_aa: CASSWRSTDTQYF; v_call: TRBV5-1; j_call: TRBJ2-3; cdr3_length: 13
cdr3_aa: CASRATGDTEAFF; v_call: TRBV7-9; j_call: TRBJ1-1; cdr3_length: 13
cdr3_aa: CASSESPSTYEQYF; v_call: TRBV2; j_call: TRBJ2-7; cdr3_length: 14